The 23 T cell receptor beta chains in this list originate from one sample, sequenced in a study of T-cell reconstitution after alpha-beta-depleted transplantation in children. The authors prepared the TCRbeta library with unique molecular identifiers. TCRdb used MiXCR to reprocess the PCR reads, holding one entry per CDR3 protein. Of around 400,000 distinct CDR3 sequences listed, 11% were seen once; the top ten hold approximately 5%. This specimen consisted of PBMCs from the stem cell graft donor, obtained from the stem cell graft. The receptors were sampled from a human donor who donated a stem cell graft to a child with acute myeloid leukemia.

This chain connects TRBV12-3 or TRBV12-4 to TRBJ2-5; 8 bases line up with TRBD2. V gave up 5 bases and J gave up 5 bases; unmatched junction bases: 10. The length of the CDR3 is 15 residues. CDR3 region: CASSGRRGGSETQYF. CDR3 sequence (DNA): TGTGCCAGCAGTGGGCGGCGCGGGGGGTCGGAGACCCAGTACTTC.

The V call is TRBV6-2 or TRBV6-3, the J call TRBJ2-1; 8 bases are shared with TRBD1. CDR3 size: 13 residues. Germline lookup yields CDR1 MNHEY and CDR2 SVGEGT. J gave up 8 bases and V 9 bases, and 9 bases lay outside the gene matches. The CDR3 region has the DNA TGTGCCAGTACGAGGACAGGGAGTCATGAGCAGTTCTTC. It is translated as CASTRTGSHEQFF.

The chain has TRBV6-1 and TRBJ1-2; perhaps TRBD1 as D (5 bases). Germline CDR1 MNHNS, CDR2 SASEGT. The CDR3 has 14 amino acids. The ends were cut back, 1 base at V and 9 bases at J, with 15 bases in the middle. The CDR3 nucleotides read TGTGCCAGCAGTGAAGGGGACTCCTTATGGAGCTACACCTTC. Protein sequence: CASSEGDSLWSYTF.

Only a few counts were recorded for this clonotype. The genes are TRBV6-1 and TRBJ2-1; 7 bases are shared with TRBD2. The CDR3 covers 17 residues. Germline CDR1 and CDR2: MNHNS and SASEGT. V shed 2 bases and J 0 bases; nucleotides not matched to a gene: 7. The CDR3 spells CASSEIRLADSYNEQFF. CDR3 DNA: TGTGCCAGCAGTGAAATAAGGCTAGCGGACTCCTACAATGAGCAGTTCTTC.

This clonotype was observed a few times. The V and J genes are TRBV4-2 and TRBJ2-4, with 9 bases that match TRBD1. The length of the CDR3 is 22 residues. Germline CDR1 and CDR2: LGHNA and YNFKEQ. Trimming cost V 3 bases and J 0 bases; bases outside gene matches: 21. CDR3 DNA: TGTGCCAGCAGCCACGCCACAGGGGGCGGGGGCGAGGGGTTGCTAGCCAAAAACATTCAGTACTTC. Residues: CASSHATGGGGEGLLAKNIQYF.

The V gene is TRBV7-3, the J gene TRBJ1-1; no clear D gene. This CDR3 is built from 14 residues. CDR1 SGHTA and CDR2 FQGTGA come from the germline V gene. V was pared by 5 bases and J by 5 bases, with 15 bases between. CDR3 region: CASSPLGSSTEAFF. In DNA form, the CDR3 reads TGTGCCAGCAGCCCTCTGGGGAGCAGTACTGAAGCTTTCTTT.

The table lists this clonotype with a few counts. This chain joins TRBV5-6 and TRBJ1-1; D ambiguous. The CDR3 has 13 residues. Germline V lookup: CDR1 SGHDT, CDR2 YYEEEE. The V gene lost 2 bases and the J gene lost 0 bases, with 5 bases spanning the gap. The CDR3 DNA sequence: TGTGCCAGCAGCTTTCCGTTGAACACTGAAGCTTTCTTT. This gives the protein CASSFPLNTEAFF.

In its sample, this clonotype was seen many times. The gene calls are TRBV3-1 and TRBJ2-7; 14 bases agree with TRBD2. Unmatched junction bases numbered 0, after V lost 3 bases and J lost 2 bases. CDR1 LGHDT and CDR2 YNNKEL come from the germline V gene (reference sequence). The CDR3 sequence is 15 residues long. CDR3 loop: CASSQGLAGAYEQYF. The CDR3 nucleotides are TGTGCCAGCAGCCAGGGACTAGCGGGAGCCTACGAGCAGTACTTC.

This chain links TRBV7-8 with TRBJ2-2; 12 nucleotides line up with TRBD2. The CDR3 is 19 residues long. With 4 bases clipped from V and 1 base from J, the junction kept 10 bases outside the gene matches. Germline V gene data show CDR1 as SGHVS and CDR2 as FQNEAQ. The CDR3 nucleotides read TGTGCCAGCAGCTCCAGACTAGCGGGGGAGGGGTTGAACACCGGGGAGCTGTTTTTT. Translation gives CASSSRLAGEGLNTGELFF. The full variable domain, rest sourced from reference TRBV7-8 and TRBJ2-2, is GAGVSQSPRYKVAKRGQDVALRCDPISGHVSLFWYQQALGQGPEFLTYFQNEAQLDKSGLPSDRFFAERPEGSVSTLKIQRTQQEDSAVYLCASSSRLAGEGLNTGELFFGEGSRLTVL.

The rearrangement joins TRBV30 to TRBJ2-3; D perhaps matches TRBD1 (5 bases). Germline CDR1 and CDR2: GTSNPN and SVGIG (reference sequence). V was pared by 4 bases and J by 7 bases, with 9 bases between. This CDR3 has 11 amino acids. CDR3: CAWTPGNTQYF. The CDR3 DNA sequence: TGTGCCTGGACCCCAGGGAATACGCAGTATTTT.

This chain uses TRBV20-1 with TRBJ2-3; 7 positions match TRBD1. The length of the CDR3 is 14 residues. The germline gives CDR1 DFQATT, CDR2 SNEGSKA (reference sequence). The V and J ends lost 0 bases and 6 bases, in that order; junction bases with no gene match: 6. For the CDR3, the DNA is TGCAGTGCTAGAGATGCACAGGGGTACGATACGCAGTATTTT. This sequence encodes CSARDAQGYDTQYF.

This clonotype was counted between two and nine times. J is TRBJ2-3 and V is TRBV20-1; maybe TRBD2 (6 bases). Trimming removed 3 bases from V and 4 bases from J, with 14 bases in between. CDR1 is DFQATT and CDR2 is SNEGSKA in the germline V gene (reference sequence). The CDR3 is 14 residues long. CDR3 nucleotide sequence: TGCAGTGCTAGGGAGGGGACGGGGCCAGATACGCAGTATTTT. Translation: CSAREGTGPDTQYF.

V is TRBV27 and J is TRBJ1-2; 7 nucleotides align to TRBD1. The CDR3 sequence is 15 residues long. Trimming at V came to 3 bases and at J to 2 bases, leaving 6 bases not matched to a gene. Germline V gives CDR1 MNHEY, CDR2 SMNVEV (reference sequence). CDR3 sequence (DNA): TGTGCCAGCAGTTTCCAAGGGGGCGACAACTATGGCTACACCTTC. It codes for CASSFQGGDNYGYTF.

The chain has TRBV7-8 and TRBJ2-1; no clear D gene. V shed 6 bases and J shed 0 bases, with 6 bases lying between them. Looked up from germline, CDR1 is SGHVS and CDR2 is FQNEAQ. This CDR3 has 13 amino acids. The CDR3 nucleotides read TGTGCCAGCAGACTGATCTCCTACAATGAGCAGTTCTTC. Its translation: CASRLISYNEQFF.

This CDR3 reads CSATSGGEHTDTQYF. As DNA, the CDR3 is TGCAGTGCTACTAGCGGGGGGGAGCACACAGATACGCAGTATTTT. V gene TRBV20-1 combines with J gene TRBJ2-3; 12 nucleotides agree with TRBD2. Losses at the gene ends were 4 bases for V and 2 bases for J; bases not matched to a gene: 4. CDR1 is DFQATT, CDR2 SNEGSKA, per germline (reference sequence). CDR3 length: 15 amino acids.

This clonotype was seen repeatedly, ten times or more. This sequence joins TRBV5-1 and TRBJ2-5, with D maybe TRBD2 (5 bases). Germline CDR1 and CDR2: SGHRS and YFSETQ. Trimming removed 1 base at V and 2 bases at J, with 12 bases between. This CDR3 has 15 amino acids. CDR3 loop: CASSLFRGPQETQYF. In nucleotides, the CDR3 is TGCGCCAGCAGCTTGTTCCGCGGGCCACAAGAGACCCAGTACTTC.

In this sample, this clonotype turned up many times. CDR3 DNA sequence: TGTGCCAGCAGCCCCCGGGACGGTGGAGGGTACAATGAGCAGTTCTTC. It translates to CASSPRDGGGYNEQFF. This rearrangement joins TRBV7-8 to TRBJ2-1; the D gene is possibly TRBD2 (6 bases). The germline gives CDR1 SGHVS, CDR2 FQNEAQ. This CDR3 spans 16 amino acids. Trimming shortened V by 5 bases and J by 4 bases, and 18 bases separated the two germline ends.

The genes are TRBV10-3 and TRBJ2-1, with 10 bases fitting TRBD2. The junction had 3 bases not matched to a gene; V was cut back by 3 bases and J by 4 bases. Per germline, CDR1 ENHRY and CDR2 SYGVKD. The CDR3 is made up of 15 amino acids. The CDR3 reads CAISDPSGGYNEQFF. The CDR3 DNA reads TGTGCCATCAGTGATCCTAGCGGGGGATACAATGAGCAGTTCTTC.

The rearrangement links TRBV5-1 to TRBJ2-2; tentative D call: TRBD2 (6 bases). The CDR3 runs 16 residues. V lost 1 base and J lost 4, with 14 bases in between. Germline CDR1 is SGHRS and CDR2 is YFSETQ. The chain's CDR3 is CASSLLEGPRTGELFF. The DNA for the CDR3 is TGCGCCAGCAGCTTGTTGGAGGGGCCACGCACCGGGGAGCTGTTTTTT. Variable domain in full (rest from reference TRBV5-1 and TRBJ2-2): KAGVTQTPRYLIKTRGQQVTLSCSPISGHRSVSWYQQTPGQGLQFLFEYFSETQRNKGNFPGRFSGRQFSNSRSEMNVSTLELGDSALYLCASSLLEGPRTGELFFGEGSRLTVL.

This clonotype has only a few counts. The rearrangement uses TRBV19 and TRBJ1-1; TRBD1 agrees at 7 bases. The CDR3 has 12 amino acids. Germline values: CDR1 LNHDA, CDR2 SQIVND (reference sequence). Unmatched junction bases numbered 4, after V lost 4 bases and J lost 8 bases. The CDR3 spells CASSRQQGEAFF. Written as DNA, the CDR3 is TGTGCCAGTAGTAGACAACAGGGGGAAGCTTTCTTT.

This clonotype has at least ten counts. The rearrangement joins TRBV20-1 to TRBJ2-1; 9 positions agree with TRBD2. The ends lost 2 bases at V and 5 bases at J; junction bases unmatched: 13. This CDR3 is 17 amino acids long. CDR1 is DFQATT, CDR2 SNEGSKA, per germline (reference sequence). DNA of the CDR3: TGCAGTGCTAGACCTCCTGGGGCGGCGGGGGGGGACAATGAGCAGTTCTTC. Translated, it gives CSARPPGAAGGDNEQFF.

This clonotype was picked up a small number of times. This chain links TRBV5-1 with TRBJ1-1; maybe TRBD1 (5 bases). Trimming cost V 4 bases and J 8 bases, with 15 bases left between them. Looked up from germline, CDR1 is SGHRS and CDR2 is YFSETQ. This CDR3 contains 13 residues. The DNA of the CDR3 is TGCGCCAGCAGCCGTTATAACCGGGACGAAGCTTTCTTT. Translated, it gives CASSRYNRDEAFF.

The chain links TRBV12-3 or TRBV12-4 to TRBJ1-2, with D unclear. Trimming removed 7 bases at V and 0 bases at J, with 9 bases between. There are 13 residues in the CDR3. This CDR3 reads CASKAETNYGYTF. CDR3 DNA sequence: TGTGCCAGCAAAGCAGAGACTAACTATGGCTACACCTTC.